The T cell receptor beta chain under discussion was sequenced for a study of cytomegalovirus exposure and HLA in healthy donors. 60 Vbeta and 13 Jbeta primers were used in PCR. Only in-frame clones appear in the TCRdb table, and some are missing; sequencing was by immunoSEQ multiplex PCR. The sample includes about 130,000 clones, around 81% seen only once; the top ten take 0.7%. The sequencing input was PBMCs. This sequence was found in a man between 18 and 35 years old in good health and CMV-seronegative.

The CDR3 reads CASSLWDRGNEKLFF. The CDR3 DNA is TGTGCCAGCAGCTTATGGGACAGGGGAAATGAAAAACTGTTTTTT. The chain links TRBV7-2 to TRBJ1-4, with 10 bases lining up with TRBD1. Germline values: CDR1 SGHTA, CDR2 FQGNSA. J lost 5 bases, V lost 2 bases, and 2 bases had no gene match. The CDR3 spans 15 residues.